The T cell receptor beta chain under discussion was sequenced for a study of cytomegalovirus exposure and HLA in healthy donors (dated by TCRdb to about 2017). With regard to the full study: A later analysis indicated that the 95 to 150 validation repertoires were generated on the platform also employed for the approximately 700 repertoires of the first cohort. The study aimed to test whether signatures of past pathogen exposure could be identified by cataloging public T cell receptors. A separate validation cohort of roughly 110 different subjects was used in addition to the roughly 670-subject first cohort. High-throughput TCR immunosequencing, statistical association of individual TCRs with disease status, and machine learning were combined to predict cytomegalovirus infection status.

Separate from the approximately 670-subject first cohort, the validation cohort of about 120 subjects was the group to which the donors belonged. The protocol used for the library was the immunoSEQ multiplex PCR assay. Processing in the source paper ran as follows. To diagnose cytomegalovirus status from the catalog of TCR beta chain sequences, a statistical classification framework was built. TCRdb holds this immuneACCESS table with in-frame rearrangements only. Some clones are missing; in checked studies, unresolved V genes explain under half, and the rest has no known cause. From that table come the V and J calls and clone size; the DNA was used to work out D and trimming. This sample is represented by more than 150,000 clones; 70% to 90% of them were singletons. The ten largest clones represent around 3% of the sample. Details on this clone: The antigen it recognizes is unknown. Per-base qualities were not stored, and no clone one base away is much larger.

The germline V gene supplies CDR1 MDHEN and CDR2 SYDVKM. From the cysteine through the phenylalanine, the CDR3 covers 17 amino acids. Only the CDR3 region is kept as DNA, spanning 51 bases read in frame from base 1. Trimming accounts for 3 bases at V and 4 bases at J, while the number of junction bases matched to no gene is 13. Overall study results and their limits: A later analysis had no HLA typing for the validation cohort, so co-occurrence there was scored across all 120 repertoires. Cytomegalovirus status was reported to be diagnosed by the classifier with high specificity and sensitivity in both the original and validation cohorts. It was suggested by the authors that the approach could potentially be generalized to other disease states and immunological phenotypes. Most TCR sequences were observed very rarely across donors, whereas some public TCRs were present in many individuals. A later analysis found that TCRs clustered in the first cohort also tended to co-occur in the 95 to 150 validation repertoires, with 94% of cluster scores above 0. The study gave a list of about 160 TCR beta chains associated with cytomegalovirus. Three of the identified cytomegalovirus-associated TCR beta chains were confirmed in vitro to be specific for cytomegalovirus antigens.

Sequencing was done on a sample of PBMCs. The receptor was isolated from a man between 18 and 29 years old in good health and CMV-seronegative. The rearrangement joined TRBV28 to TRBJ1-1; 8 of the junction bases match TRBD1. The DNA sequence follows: TGTGCCAGCAGTTTTGAGTACAGGGGGGTAATGGGCACTGAAGCTTTCTTT. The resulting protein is CASSFEYRGVMGTEAFF. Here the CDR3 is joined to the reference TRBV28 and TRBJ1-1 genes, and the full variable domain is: DVKVTQSSRYLVKRTGEKVFLECVQDMDHENMFWYRQDPGLGLRLIYFSYDVKMKEKGDIPEGYSVSREKKERFSLILESASTNQTSMYLCASSFEYRGVMGTEAFFGQGTRLTVV.